Following are 12 T cell receptor beta chains from one sample sequenced in a study of T cells after yellow fever vaccination. TCRdb reprocessed the 5' RACE reads via MiXCR and lists one record per CDR3 protein. Here the sample spans some 500,000 distinct CDR3 sequences, roughly 14% being singletons. The sample here was PBMCs, taken on the day of the yellow fever booster vaccination. The origin of the receptors is a man younger than 40 who received the YFV17D yellow fever vaccine.

This clonotype was observed a few times. The chain joins TRBV6-2 or TRBV6-3 to TRBJ1-1, with 9 positions matching TRBD1. CDR1 is MNHEY and CDR2 is SVGEGT in the germline V gene. The V segment lost 0 bases and the J segment 5 bases; nucleotides outside the gene matches: 1. The CDR3 totals 14 residues. CDR3 sequence (DNA): TGTGCCAGCAGTTACTCGGGACAGGGAACTGAAGCTTTCTTT. It encodes CASSYSGQGTEAFF.

This clonotype appeared a few times. This chain joins TRBV3-1 and TRBJ2-1; 9 bases are a match to TRBD1. Germline V CDR1 and CDR2: LGHDT, YNNKEL (reference sequence). This CDR3 is built from 15 residues. The junction had 10 bases not matched to a gene; V was cut back by 5 bases and J by 8 bases. CDR3 DNA sequence: TGTGCCAGCAGCTTGACGGACAGGGGTTCCTATGAGCAGTTCTTC. Its protein product is CASSLTDRGSYEQFF.

The genes are TRBV14 and TRBJ2-1; 8 bases match TRBD2. Trimming at V came to 2 bases and at J to 0 bases, leaving 6 bases not matched to a gene. The length of the CDR3 is 17 residues. Germline loops: CDR1 SGHDN, CDR2 FVKESK. CDR3 DNA sequence: TGTGCCAGCAGCCAACCCCGGGGGGGTGGCTCCTACAATGAGCAGTTCTTC. It translates to CASSQPRGGGSYNEQFF.

This clonotype was detected only a few times. The chain joins TRBV20-1 to TRBJ2-2, with D tentatively TRBD1 (5 bases). CDR3 size: 15 residues. CDR1 is DFQATT, CDR2 SNEGSKA, per germline (reference sequence). Trimming took 0 bases from V and 2 from J, leaving 10 bases between them. This chain's CDR3 is CSARELRGNTGELFF. CDR3 coding DNA: TGCAGTGCTAGAGAGTTAAGGGGAAACACCGGGGAGCTGTTTTTT.

This clonotype came up a few times. The rearrangement links TRBV29-1 to TRBJ1-2; D is possibly TRBD1 (5 bases). Germline V lookup: CDR1 SQVTM, CDR2 ANQGSEA. With 7 bases removed from V and 4 bases from J, the gap between germline ends came to 13 bases. The CDR3 consists of 12 residues. The CDR3, as DNA: TGCAGCGAATCCCAGGGAGCCTATGGCTACACCTTC. Translating it yields CSESQGAYGYTF.

This clonotype was detected a few times. This rearrangement joins TRBV6-2 or TRBV6-3 to TRBJ1-5; TRBD1 agrees at 7 bases. The germline V gene has CDR1 MNHEY and CDR2 SVGEGT. This CDR3 has 13 amino acids. Unmatched junction bases numbered 2, after V lost 4 bases and J lost 5 bases. CDR3 coding DNA: TGTGCCAGCAGTTCACAGGGGTATCAGCCCCAGCATTTT. Its translation: CASSSQGYQPQHF.

The chain joins TRBV5-4 to TRBJ2-5, with D tentatively TRBD2 (5 bases). V was shortened by 0 bases and J by 5 bases, with 11 bases between the two germline ends. The CDR3 length is 14 residues. CDR1 SGHNT and CDR2 YYREEE come from the germline V gene (reference sequence). This CDR3 is CASSLVRAMETQYF. The CDR3 DNA follows: TGTGCCAGCAGCTTGGTGCGGGCAATGGAGACCCAGTACTTC.

This clonotype was seen a handful of times. The V and J genes are TRBV12-3 or TRBV12-4 and TRBJ2-7; TRBD1 agrees at 7 bases. This CDR3 comprises 16 residues. J was trimmed by 3 bases and V by 5 bases; bases with no gene match: 13. CDR3 DNA sequence: TGTGCCAGCAGTACTCTCCCTTTGAGGGGGCACTACGAGCAGTACTTC. Residues: CASSTLPLRGHYEQYF.

Only a few counts were recorded for this clonotype. This chain links TRBV20-1 with TRBJ2-5; 12 bases are a match to TRBD2. The CDR3 loop spans 15 amino acids. Per germline, CDR1 DFQATT and CDR2 SNEGSKA (reference sequence). The trim removed 3 bases at V and 3 bases at J, leaving 5 bases unmatched. The chain's CDR3 is CSARASGRAEETQYF. CDR3 nucleotide sequence: TGCAGTGCTAGGGCTAGCGGGAGGGCCGAAGAGACCCAGTACTTC.

The rearrangement links TRBV5-1 to TRBJ2-5; 9 bases agree with TRBD2. The CDR3 is 14 amino acids. From germline, CDR1 is SGHRS and CDR2 YFSETQ. J was trimmed by 2 bases and V by 6 bases; bases with no gene match: 5. CDR3 DNA: TGCGCCAGCAAATTAGCGGGGGTACAAGAGACCCAGTACTTC. This codes for CASKLAGVQETQYF.

The chain has TRBV2 and TRBJ2-7; 8 bases fit TRBD1. The length of the CDR3 is 15 residues. CDR1 is SNHLY, CDR2 FYNNEI, per germline. V trimming: 8 bases; J trimming: 6 bases; junction bases outside the gene matches: 15. This chain's CDR3 is CASGEYGQGVGEQYF. CDR3 nucleotide sequence: TGTGCCAGCGGGGAATACGGACAGGGAGTAGGCGAGCAGTACTTC.

V and J are TRBV29-1 and TRBJ2-5, with TRBD2 as a possible D gene (7 bases). Germline CDR1 is SQVTM and CDR2 is ANQGSEA. This CDR3 region has 12 residues. Trimming shortened V by 7 bases and J by 5 bases, and 14 bases separated the two germline ends. In nucleotides, the CDR3 is TGCAGCGGCCTCAGGGGAGGGGAGACCCAGTACTTC. It specifies CSGLRGGETQYF. The full variable domain, in which reference TRBV29-1 and TRBJ2-5 provide the parts outside the CDR3, is SAVISQKPSRDICQRGTSLTIQCQVDSQVTMMFWYRQQPGQSLTLIATANQGSEATYESGFVIDKFPISRPNLTFSTLTVSNMSPEDSSIYLCSGLRGGETQYFGPGTRLLVL.